This TCR beta chain was sequenced for a study of liver allograft versus peripheral blood T cells. For the study at large: In transplanted livers, T cell receptor repertoires were compared with those found in the recipients' peripheral blood.

This clonotype showed up just a few times. The antigen is not known. Germline CDR1 reads SGHTA; CDR2 reads FQGNSA. The V and J ends lost 2 bases and 4 bases, in that order; junction bases with no gene match: 6. The CDR3 covers 15 residues. Via MiXCR, TCRdb re-called the reads, giving one row per CDR3 protein. The top ten hold roughly 8.3% of the sample, which has several thousand distinct CDR3 sequences, 25% to 30% seen once. General study findings and limits: Within liver allografts, T cell receptor repertoires were reportedly different from those in peripheral blood.

This rearrangement joins TRBV7-2 to TRBJ2-7; 9 nucleotides align to TRBD2. The clonotype originates from a human patient who had a liver transplant. A subset of T cells may come from the graft donor. The CDR3 nucleotides are TGTGCCAGCAGCTTAAGTCCTAGCGGGAAATACGAGCAGTACTTC. It encodes CASSLSPSGKYEQYF.